Below, 32 T cell receptor beta chains from the same sample are listed, as sequenced in a study of T cell repertoires in cytomegalovirus infection. Each CDR3 protein is one row after TCRdb ran MiXCR on the reads. The data show 380,000 or so distinct CDR3 sequences, about 35% seen once. Antigens for these TCRs are unknown. The sequencing here drew on cultured PBMCs, taken from culture after CMV antigen stimulation. These receptors were obtained from a human donor in good health (CMV status not recorded). Some clones in this sample may be carry-over from other donors' samples.

This clonotype was detected a few times. The CDR3 sequence: CASSDPRVAGGLEQYF. The CDR3 bases are TGTGCCAGCAGTGACCCTCGTGTAGCGGGAGGTCTCGAGCAGTACTTC. V usage is TRBV6-6 and J usage is TRBJ2-7, with TRBD2 matching over 10 bases. The CDR3 loop spans 16 amino acids. The J segment lost 6 bases and the V segment lost 5 bases, leaving 13 bases of the junction unmatched. Germline CDR1 and CDR2: MNHNY and SVGAGI (reference sequence).

The rearrangement uses TRBV7-2 and TRBJ1-2; weak D call: TRBD1 (6 bases). Trimming shortened V by 5 bases and J by 8 bases, and 24 bases separated the two germline ends. The germline CDR1 and CDR2 sequences are SGHTA and FQGNSA. The CDR3 spans 16 residues. This CDR3 is CASSLVWGAPGKGYTF. The CDR3 DNA sequence: TGTGCCAGCAGCCTAGTGTGGGGGGCGCCGGGGAAAGGCTACACCTTC.

This chain joins TRBV7-2 and TRBJ1-2; D unclear. This CDR3 spans 15 amino acids. Germline V gene lookup returns CDR1 SGHTA and CDR2 FQGNSA. The germline V and J ends were trimmed by 8 bases and 8 bases, with 24 bases remaining between them. The CDR3 sequence: CASEAYSRVAGGYTF. CDR3 nucleotide sequence: TGTGCCAGCGAAGCTTATTCCCGGGTAGCGGGGGGCTACACCTTC.

This clonotype was observed once. V and J are TRBV20-1 and TRBJ1-2; unclear D gene. Trimming left V 1 base short and J 4 bases short, with 13 bases between. The germline CDR1 and CDR2 sequences are DFQATT and SNEGSKA (reference sequence). CDR3 length equals 14 residues. CDR3 sequence (DNA): TGCAGTGCTAGAGGGACGGAGGTTTTCTATGGCTACACCTTC. Translation: CSARGTEVFYGYTF.

The chain links TRBV28 to TRBJ2-6; 9 bases match TRBD1. The CDR3 sequence is 19 residues long. The V gene's germline CDR1 is MDHEN and CDR2 SYDVKM. The V and J ends lost 5 bases and 3 bases, in that order; junction bases with no gene match: 14. The CDR3 protein is CASSPVWDRVYGGANVLTF. CDR3 nucleotides: TGTGCCAGCAGTCCCGTCTGGGACAGGGTATACGGTGGGGCCAACGTCCTGACTTTC.

In its sample, this clonotype was seen a few times. The germline gene is not matched at one end of the junction; a read error may be the cause. The chain employs TRBV20-1 and TRBJ1-1, with 9 bases that match TRBD1. The CDR3 is 13 amino acids. Germline values: CDR1 DFQATT, CDR2 SNEGSKA (reference sequence). CDR3: CSAPGQGNAEAFF. The CDR3 nucleotides read TGCAGTGCCCCAGGACAGGGGAACGCTGAAGCTTTCTTT.

This chain links TRBV6-6 with TRBJ1-5, with D uncertain. Germline-derived CDR1 and CDR2 are MNHNY and SVGAGI (reference sequence). This CDR3 has 12 amino acids. V was pared by 10 bases and J by 3 bases, with 10 bases between. The CDR3 spells CATREPNQPQHF. CDR3 nucleotide sequence: TGTGCCACGCGCGAGCCCAATCAGCCCCAGCATTTT.

The V gene is TRBV28, the J gene TRBJ2-1; tentative D call: TRBD2 (7 bases). Looked up from germline, CDR1 is MDHEN and CDR2 is SYDVKM. The V end lost 8 bases, the J end lost 9 bases, and 26 bases lay between the germline ends. The CDR3 runs to 16 residues. CDR3 in DNA: TGTGCCAGCTTCGGTACTAGCGTGAGAGGGGGACGTGAGCAGTTCTTC. It yields the protein CASFGTSVRGGREQFF. Looking up the rest from reference TRBV28 and TRBJ2-1 gives the full variable domain: DVKVTQSSRYLVKRTGEKVFLECVQDMDHENMFWYRQDPGLGLRLIYFSYDVKMKEKGDIPEGYSVSREKKERFSLILESASTNQTSMYLCASFGTSVRGGREQFFGPGTRLTVL.

This chain joins TRBV5-4 and TRBJ2-5; 15 nucleotides agree with TRBD2. CDR3 length equals 16 residues. J lost 5 bases, V lost 5 bases, and 7 bases had no gene match. In germline, CDR1 is SGHNT, CDR2 YYREEE (reference sequence). Here the CDR3 reads CASSYGLAGGPETQYF. CDR3 nucleotide sequence: TGTGCCAGCAGTTACGGACTAGCGGGAGGGCCGGAGACCCAGTACTTC.

This clonotype was seen ten or more times. This chain links TRBV7-8 with TRBJ2-1; 7 bases line up with TRBD2. CDR3 size: 18 residues. Germline loops: CDR1 SGHVS, CDR2 FQNEAQ. After removal of 0 bases from V and 4 bases from J, the junction contained 12 bases not matched to a gene. CDR3: CASSLAPPTSLGYNEQFF. CDR3 bases: TGTGCCAGCAGCTTAGCTCCCCCGACTAGCCTGGGATACAATGAGCAGTTCTTC.

The rearrangement joins TRBV7-9 to TRBJ1-2; 8 bases are shared with TRBD1. V was pared by 4 bases and J by 4 bases, with 14 bases of the junction left unmatched. The germline V gene has CDR1 SEHNR and CDR2 FQNEAQ (reference sequence). The CDR3 has 17 residues. CDR3 sequence: CASSSPDGRGQSYGYTF. The CDR3 DNA is TGTGCCAGCAGCTCGCCCGATGGCAGGGGGCAGAGCTATGGCTACACCTTC.

The chain couples TRBV29-1 to TRBJ2-3, with D maybe TRBD2 (5 bases). This CDR3 spans 13 amino acids. Germline V gene lookup returns CDR1 SQVTM and CDR2 ANQGSEA. V was cut by 6 bases and J by 1 base, with 11 bases left in between. CDR3 loop: CSVVPRGTDTQYF. The CDR3 DNA follows: TGCAGCGTAGTACCGCGGGGCACAGATACGCAGTATTTT.

The chain carries TRBV28 and TRBJ1-4, with TRBD1 matching over 10 bases. In germline, CDR1 is MDHEN, CDR2 SYDVKM. The J segment lost 8 bases and the V segment lost 3 bases, leaving 15 bases of the junction unmatched. The CDR3 is 18 amino acids. The CDR3 sequence is CASSFPLDRGQAGEKLFF. In nucleotides, the CDR3 is TGTGCCAGCAGTTTCCCCCTCGACAGGGGGCAGGCTGGAGAAAAACTGTTTTTT. Together with reference TRBV28 and TRBJ1-4, the CDR3 gives the full variable domain: DVKVTQSSRYLVKRTGEKVFLECVQDMDHENMFWYRQDPGLGLRLIYFSYDVKMKEKGDIPEGYSVSREKKERFSLILESASTNQTSMYLCASSFPLDRGQAGEKLFFGSGTQLSVL.

This rearrangement joins TRBV20-1 to TRBJ2-2, with no clear D. Trimming shortened V by 0 bases and J by 6 bases, and 8 bases separated the two germline ends. This CDR3 has 13 amino acids. Germline CDR1 reads DFQATT; CDR2 reads SNEGSKA (reference sequence). The CDR3 DNA is TGCAGTGCTAGAGATGGTTACGCCGGGGAGCTGTTTTTT. Translating it yields CSARDGYAGELFF.

This chain uses TRBV12-3 or TRBV12-4 with TRBJ2-1; TRBD1 aligns across 8 bases. The J segment lost 0 bases and the V segment lost 3 bases, leaving 1 base of the junction unmatched. The CDR3 has 15 residues. The CDR3 region is CASSFGTGSYNEQFF. The CDR3 DNA reads as TGTGCCAGCAGTTTCGGGACAGGCTCCTACAATGAGCAGTTCTTC.

The genes are TRBV20-1 and TRBJ1-3; 7 positions match TRBD1. The junction had 8 bases not matched to a gene; V was cut back by 5 bases and J by 4 bases. From germline, CDR1 is DFQATT and CDR2 SNEGSKA (reference sequence). The CDR3 contains 14 residues. The CDR3 sequence is CSAPLQGEGNTIYF. The CDR3 DNA reads as TGCAGTGCTCCGCTGCAGGGGGAAGGAAACACCATATATTTT.

This clonotype was observed a handful of times. The rearrangement links TRBV6-2 or TRBV6-3 to TRBJ2-1; 9 bases align to TRBD2. This CDR3 contains 13 residues. V trimming: 2 bases; J trimming: 7 bases; junction bases outside the gene matches: 0. The germline CDR1 and CDR2 sequences are MNHEY and SVGEGT. CDR3 in amino acids: CASSYLAGNEQFF. The DNA of the CDR3 is TGTGCCAGCAGTTACCTAGCGGGGAATGAGCAGTTCTTC.

This clonotype has only a few counts. The chain recombines TRBV3-1 with TRBJ1-5; TRBD1 might be the D (5 bases). Trimming left V 0 bases short and J 3 bases short, with 12 bases between. This CDR3 region has 16 residues. The germline CDR1 and CDR2 sequences are LGHDT and YNNKEL (reference sequence). CDR3 DNA sequence: TGTGCCAGCAGCCAAGATGTAGACAGATACAATCAGCCCCAGCATTTT. Amino acids: CASSQDVDRYNQPQHF.

This clonotype was detected only a few times. This rearrangement joins TRBV4-1 to TRBJ1-1, with unresolved D. CDR1 MGHRA and CDR2 YSYEKL come from the germline V gene. CDR3 length: 16 amino acids. The V end was cut by 0 bases, the J end by 7 bases, with 18 bases between. The CDR3 DNA sequence: TGCGCCAGCAGCCAAGATCGGTTCCAAGGGCCCTATGAAGCTTTCTTT. It codes for CASSQDRFQGPYEAFF.

V is TRBV11-2 and J is TRBJ2-3; 15 bases are shared with TRBD2. The CDR3 is 17 residues long. CDR1 is SGHAT and CDR2 is FQNNGV in the germline V gene. The V segment lost 6 bases and the J segment 5 bases; nucleotides outside the gene matches: 9. CDR3 DNA sequence: TGTGCCAGCAGGTCTGGACTAGCGGGAGGGCCGGGAGATACGCAGTATTTT. It translates to CASRSGLAGGPGDTQYF.

The V gene is TRBV20-1, the J gene TRBJ2-1, with TRBD2 matching over 8 bases. Germline V gene sequence: CDR1 DFQATT, CDR2 SNEGSKA (reference sequence). This CDR3 comprises 14 residues. The V gene end was trimmed by 3 bases and the J gene end by 5 bases; junction bases not matched to a gene: 6. The CDR3 is CSASASGPNNEQFF. In DNA, the CDR3 is TGCAGTGCTAGTGCTAGCGGGCCTAACAATGAGCAGTTCTTC.

V and J are TRBV10-3 and TRBJ2-5; tentatively, D is TRBD1 (5 bases). The CDR3 consists of 14 residues. Germline CDR1 and CDR2: ENHRY and SYGVKD. Trimming took off 0 bases at V and 1 base at J, with 6 bases between the two ends. CDR3: CAISESTGQETQYF. CDR3 in DNA: TGTGCCATCAGTGAGTCAACAGGCCAAGAGACCCAGTACTTC.

V is TRBV28 and J is TRBJ2-3; a possible D gene is TRBD2 (5 bases). V lost 2 bases and J 13 bases, leaving 10 bases between the germline ends. CDR1 is MDHEN and CDR2 is SYDVKM in the germline V gene. CDR3 length: 11 residues. CDR3: CASSLGQEEYF. CDR3 coding DNA: TGTGCCAGCAGTTTAGGTCAGGAGGAGTATTTT.

This clonotype has more than one count but fewer than ten. The rearrangement uses TRBV7-2 and TRBJ2-7; the D gene is possibly TRBD2 (5 bases). This CDR3 comprises 13 residues. Trimming removed 5 bases at V and 5 bases at J, with 13 bases between. Germline assignment: CDR1 SGHTA and CDR2 FQGNSA. The CDR3 region is CASSAREGDEQYF. CDR3 DNA: TGTGCCAGCAGCGCAAGAGAGGGCGACGAGCAGTACTTC.

There are many counts of this clonotype. This rearrangement joins TRBV6-2 or TRBV6-3 to TRBJ2-3; tentatively, D is TRBD1 (5 bases). V dropped 2 bases and J dropped 6 bases, with 12 bases sitting between them. The germline gives CDR1 MNHEY, CDR2 SVGEGT. The CDR3 consists of 14 residues. The CDR3 DNA reads as TGTGCCAGCAGTTACAGGGGCTCTTCCGATACGCAGTATTTT. Encoded protein: CASSYRGSSDTQYF.

The CDR3, as DNA: TGTGCCATCTTGGTAGGAGACTACCAGGGTCGGTACAATGAGCAGTTCTTC. This encodes CAILVGDYQGRYNEQFF. V usage is TRBV10-3 and J usage is TRBJ2-1; D may match TRBD1 or TRBD2 (5 bases each). CDR3 length: 17 amino acids. Germline CDR1 ENHRY, CDR2 SYGVKD. V was shortened by 8 bases and J by 4 bases, with 24 bases between the two germline ends.

Only a few counts were recorded for this clonotype. This chain uses TRBV7-6 with TRBJ2-1; 10 nucleotides agree with TRBD2. The ends lost 5 bases at V and 11 bases at J; junction bases unmatched: 9. This CDR3 comprises 14 residues. The germline CDR1 and CDR2 sequences are SGHVS and FNYEAQ. DNA for the CDR3: TGTGCCAGCAGCCCCGGGGCTAGCGGGAGTAAGCAGTTCTTC. It codes for CASSPGASGSKQFF.

This clonotype occurred many times. The chain recombines TRBV4-3 with TRBJ2-1, with 8 bases aligning to TRBD2. Germline V gene sequence: CDR1 LGHNA, CDR2 YSLEER. J gave up 2 bases and V 1 base, and 13 bases lay outside the gene matches. The CDR3 length is 19 residues. The CDR3 reads CASSQGALAAGAAYNEQFF. CDR3 coding DNA: TGCGCCAGCAGCCAAGGCGCCCTTGCAGCGGGAGCGGCCTACAATGAGCAGTTCTTC.

The V call is TRBV7-8, the J call TRBJ2-2, with a possible D match to TRBD1 (6 bases). CDR1 is SGHVS, CDR2 FQNEAQ, per germline. V lost 10 bases to trimming and J lost 5 bases, with 11 bases between them. The CDR3 extends over 12 amino acids. The CDR3 DNA follows: TGTGCCACCATTACAGGGACCGGGGAGCTGTTTTTT. This sequence encodes CATITGTGELFF.

The rearrangement uses TRBV7-6 and TRBJ1-2; the match to TRBD1 covers 10 bases. The CDR3 length is 15 residues. The J segment lost 3 bases and the V segment lost 5 bases, leaving 6 bases of the junction unmatched. Germline-derived CDR1 and CDR2 are SGHVS and FNYEAQ. The CDR3: CASSPGQGIDYGYTF. CDR3 nucleotides: TGTGCCAGCAGCCCGGGACAGGGGATCGACTATGGCTACACCTTC.

The chain recombines TRBV7-9 with TRBJ2-1; 7 bases are shared with TRBD1. Germline CDR1 reads SEHNR; CDR2 reads FQNEAQ (reference sequence). V was clipped by 4 bases and J by 0 bases; unmatched bases: 3. The CDR3 consists of 15 residues. The DNA of the CDR3 is TGTGCCAGCAGCTGGGGACAGAGCTCCTACAATGAGCAGTTCTTC. Translating gives CASSWGQSSYNEQFF.

This clonotype came up a few times. This rearrangement joins TRBV12-3 or TRBV12-4 to TRBJ1-5; D is possibly TRBD1 (6 bases). The CDR3 totals 15 residues. The V gene lost 6 bases and the J gene lost 6 bases, with 18 bases spanning the gap. CDR3 sequence: CASRPNEGGGQPQHF. CDR3 DNA: TGTGCCAGCAGACCAAACGAAGGAGGGGGTCAGCCCCAGCATTTT.